These 18 T cell receptor beta chains share one sample of origin, sequenced in a study of cytomegalovirus exposure and HLA in healthy donors. Primers for the PCR totalled 60 Vbeta and 13 Jbeta. Produced via immunoSEQ multiplex PCR; TCRdb's table is partial and in-frame only. The sample carries 90,000 to 100,000 clones, 60% to 80% recorded once. Sequencing was carried out using PBMCs. The receptors originated from a female donor in good health and CMV-seronegative.

The chain joins TRBV28 to TRBJ2-7, with unresolved D. The CDR3 loop spans 16 amino acids. Germline loops: CDR1 MDHEN, CDR2 SYDVKM. Trimming took 2 bases from V and 0 from J, leaving 14 bases between them. The CDR3, as DNA: TGTGCCAGCAGTTTAAACGTACCACCGAGCTCCTACGAGCAGTACTTC. This sequence encodes CASSLNVPPSSYEQYF. The full variable domain, its missing parts supplied by reference TRBV28 and TRBJ2-7, is DVKVTQSSRYLVKRTGEKVFLECVQDMDHENMFWYRQDPGLGLRLIYFSYDVKMKEKGDIPEGYSVSREKKERFSLILESASTNQTSMYLCASSLNVPPSSYEQYFGPGTRLTVT.

The V gene is TRBV6-6, the J gene TRBJ2-7; 8 nucleotides agree with TRBD2. This CDR3 has 14 residues. V gave up 7 bases and J gave up 7 bases; unmatched junction bases: 12. Germline-derived CDR1 and CDR2 are MNHNY and SVGAGI (reference sequence). The CDR3 DNA sequence: TGTGCCAGCACCTGGGGGACTAGTGCCGAGGAGCAGTACTTC. The encoded protein is CASTWGTSAEEQYF.

J is TRBJ2-7 and V is TRBV30, with a possible D match to TRBD1 (6 bases). Germline CDR1 GTSNPN, CDR2 SVGIG (reference sequence). The CDR3 length is 15 residues. The germline V and J ends were trimmed by 0 bases and 0 bases, with 12 bases remaining between them. CDR3 sequence reads: CAWSVYRADSYEQYF. CDR3 DNA sequence: TGTGCCTGGAGTGTCTACAGGGCGGACTCCTACGAGCAGTACTTC.

This chain uses TRBV5-1 with TRBJ2-7; 11 positions agree with TRBD2. CDR3 length equals 17 residues. V shed 0 bases, J shed 3 bases, and the junction held 8 bases outside the gene matches. Germline lookup yields CDR1 SGHRS and CDR2 YFSETQ. In DNA, the CDR3 is TGCGCCAGCAGCTTGGTAGCGGGGGGGATCCCACTCTACGAGCAGTACTTC. Its protein product is CASSLVAGGIPLYEQYF.

This chain joins TRBV28 and TRBJ1-2; D is ambiguous. Germline V lookup: CDR1 MDHEN, CDR2 SYDVKM. Trimming removed 2 bases from V and 4 bases from J, with 8 bases in between. The CDR3 is made up of 13 amino acids. The CDR3 DNA sequence: TGTGCCAGCAGTTTAAACATCCGCTATGGCTACACCTTC. This translates into CASSLNIRYGYTF.

The J gene is TRBJ2-7, the V gene TRBV27; 12 bases match TRBD2. The CDR3 contains 17 residues. V lost 4 bases, J lost 4 bases, and 11 bases stayed unmatched. Per germline, CDR1 MNHEY and CDR2 SMNVEV (reference sequence). The CDR3 DNA reads as TGTGCCAGCAGTTCTTCCTATACTAGCGGGAGGTTGTACGAGCAGTACTTC. Its protein product is CASSSSYTSGRLYEQYF.

This rearrangement joins TRBV4-1 to TRBJ2-5, with 8 bases aligning to TRBD2. V lost 2 bases, J lost 2 bases, and 7 bases stayed unmatched. The CDR3 is made up of 16 amino acids. CDR1 MGHRA and CDR2 YSYEKL come from the germline V gene. CDR3 DNA: TGCGCCAGCAGCCAACCGGGACTAGGGAATCAAGAGACCCAGTACTTC. Translation: CASSQPGLGNQETQYF.

This clone was counted a few times. The chain couples TRBV30 to TRBJ2-1; the D is unclear. The CDR3 has 13 residues. Germline CDR1 and CDR2: GTSNPN and SVGIG (reference sequence). V dropped 6 bases and J dropped 4 bases, with 13 bases sitting between them. CDR3: CACIHLTYNEQFF. The CDR3 DNA reads as TGTGCCTGTATTCACCTAACTTACAATGAGCAGTTCTTC.

This clone was picked up one time. V gene TRBV5-1 combines with J gene TRBJ2-1; TRBD2 aligns across 14 bases. Germline V gene lookup returns CDR1 SGHRS and CDR2 YFSETQ. Trimming removed 0 bases from V and 7 bases from J; junction bases left unmatched: 3. CDR3 length equals 16 residues. The chain's CDR3 is CASSLEGLAGVNEQFF. The CDR3 region has the DNA TGCGCCAGCAGCTTGGAGGGACTAGCGGGGGTAAATGAGCAGTTCTTC.

The V call is TRBV9, the J call TRBJ2-7; TRBD2 might be the D (5 bases). CDR3 length equals 14 residues. The V gene lost 7 bases and the J gene lost 4 bases, with 18 bases spanning the gap. Germline assignment: CDR1 SGDLS and CDR2 YYNGEE. The DNA of the CDR3 is TGTGCCAGCTCCCCCTACGGGATGCAATACGAGCAGTACTTC. This encodes CASSPYGMQYEQYF.

This sequence joins TRBV5-4 and TRBJ1-5; D ambiguous. Germline V gene lookup returns CDR1 SGHNT and CDR2 YYREEE (reference sequence). The germline V and J ends were trimmed by 2 bases and 0 bases, with 6 bases remaining between them. The length of the CDR3 is 14 residues. The CDR3 protein is CASSFRGSNQPQHF. The CDR3 bases are TGTGCCAGCAGCTTTCGGGGTAGCAATCAGCCCCAGCATTTT.

This chain connects TRBV28 to TRBJ1-1; 8 positions match TRBD1. The CDR3 has 12 residues. Germline-derived CDR1 and CDR2 are MDHEN and SYDVKM. V was clipped by 9 bases and J by 4 bases; unmatched bases: 4. Here the CDR3 DNA reads TGTGCCAGTTACACAGGGGGCACTGAAGCTTTCTTT. Its translation is CASYTGGTEAFF.

The chain recombines TRBV7-9 with TRBJ2-1, with 9 bases lining up with TRBD2. V was pared by 5 bases and J by 10 bases, with 6 bases of the junction left unmatched. CDR1 and CDR2 from the germline V gene are SEHNR and FQNEAQ (reference sequence). The CDR3 is 13 residues long. The CDR3 bases are TGTGCCAGCAGCCTTAGCGGGGGTTACGAGCAGTTCTTC. The encoded protein is CASSLSGGYEQFF.

On this clone itself: A read error may account for a junction end that differs from germline. J is TRBJ2-7 and V is TRBV2; the match to TRBD2 covers 10 bases. Germline CDR1 and CDR2: SNHLY and FYNNEI. The CDR3 extends over 15 amino acids. The CDR3 spells CASSEEAGGPYERYF. The CDR3 DNA reads as TGTGCCAGCAGTGAAGAAGCGGGGGGGCCCTACGAGCGGTACTTC. Drawing the rest from reference TRBV2 and TRBJ2-7, the complete variable domain is EPEVTQTPSHQVTQMGQEVILRCVPISNHLYFYWYRQILGQKVEFLVSFYNNEISEKSEIFDDQFSVERPDGSNFTLKIRSTKLEDSAMYFCASSEEAGGPYERYFGPGTRLTVT.

The rearrangement uses TRBV30 and TRBJ2-7, with D possibly TRBD1 on 5 matching bases. The length of the CDR3 is 15 residues. The germline V gene has CDR1 GTSNPN and CDR2 SVGIG (reference sequence). Trimming pared 0 bases from V and 13 bases from J, leaving 25 bases between. CDR3 sequence: CAWSVLIQASARHYF. In DNA, the CDR3 is TGTGCCTGGAGTGTACTTATACAGGCGAGCGCGAGGCACTACTTC.

The rearrangement links TRBV30 to TRBJ1-5; TRBD1 matches 8 bases. V was pared by 1 base and J by 6 bases, with 5 bases of the junction left unmatched. The germline gives CDR1 GTSNPN, CDR2 SVGIG (reference sequence). The CDR3 loop spans 14 amino acids. The CDR3, as DNA: TGTGCCTGGAGTGGGACAGGGAAGTTTCAGCCCCAGCATTTT. It is translated as CAWSGTGKFQPQHF.

This sequence joins TRBV2 and TRBJ2-1; D is perhaps TRBD1 (5 bases). CDR1 and CDR2 from the germline V gene are SNHLY and FYNNEI. V was trimmed by 6 bases and J by 0 bases, leaving 15 bases between them. CDR3 length: 16 amino acids. DNA of the CDR3: TGTGCCAGCAGCGGAACCGACAGAAGCTCCTACAATGAGCAGTTCTTC. It encodes CASSGTDRSSYNEQFF.

This clone was recorded a few times. This sequence joins TRBV5-1 and TRBJ2-2; 7 nucleotides align to TRBD1. The germline gives CDR1 SGHRS, CDR2 YFSETQ. V lost 5 bases, J lost 5 bases, and 9 bases stayed unmatched. The length of the CDR3 is 15 residues. The CDR3 sequence is CASSYRGEGTGELFF. CDR3 bases: TGCGCCAGCAGTTACAGGGGAGAAGGGACCGGGGAGCTGTTTTTT.